This T cell receptor (beta chain) came from a study of cytomegalovirus exposure and HLA in healthy donors. The wider study: A prior study identified 117 million unique TCR beta sequences from about 200 million T cells. Samples from HLA-typed donors yielded approximately 80 million unique TCRs in an early data release. Genetic ancestry analysis placed under 90% of the 300 to 400 donors that were genotyped in the Caucasian-associated cluster. The study's findings and limits: In a later analysis, V- and J-gene trimming of beta chains associated with a DCLRE1C missense variant, replicated independently.

Regarding this clone: What it binds is unknown.

13 Jbeta primers and 60 Vbeta primers were used for the PCR. Sequencing was performed with immunoSEQ multiplex PCR; in TCRdb, only in-frame clones are kept and a portion is missing. The sample consists of about 140,000 clones, approximately 84% of them appearing once. The receptor's source is a woman aged 35 to 49 in good health and CMV-seronegative. Sequenced input: PBMCs.

The CDR3 loop reads CASSSRLARETQYF. CDR3 DNA: TGTGCCAGCAGCTCCCGACTAGCGCGAGAGACCCAGTACTTC. V and J are TRBV11-1 and TRBJ2-5; 8 positions match TRBD2. CDR1 SGHAT and CDR2 FQDESV come from the germline V gene (reference sequence). Losses at the gene ends were 4 bases for V and 4 bases for J; bases not matched to a gene: 5. The CDR3 loop spans 14 amino acids. The whole variable domain, remainder taken from reference TRBV11-1 and TRBJ2-5, is EAEVAQSPRYKITEKSQAVAFWCDPISGHATLYWYRQILGQGPELLVQFQDESVVDDSQLPKDRFSAERLKGVDSTLKIQPAELGDSAMYLCASSSRLARETQYFGPGTRLLVL.